This T cell receptor (beta chain) was obtained from a study of long-term antiretroviral therapy in people with HIV. Germline CDR1 LNHDA, CDR2 SQIVND (reference sequence). J lost 0 bases, V lost 7 bases, and 4 bases had no gene match. CDR3 length equals 14 residues. In this sample, this clone turned up a few times. Survey-level resolution applied to immunoSEQ assay v3.0. Profiled with immunoSEQ multiplex PCR; TCRdb holds only in-frame clones, not every one. The sample holds about 20,000 clones, about 89% seen once. The rearrangement links TRBV19 to TRBJ1-1; 8 bases are shared with TRBD1. This receptor was taken from a man aged 40-55 years with HIV. Sequenced material: unsorted PBMCs, taken 0.5 years after starting antiretroviral therapy. CDR3 nucleotides: TGTGCCAGTACCCTGGGACAGGTGAACACTGAAGCTTTCTTT. Its translation is CASTLGQVNTEAFF. Full variable domain (outside the CDR3, taken from reference TRBV19 and TRBJ1-1): DGGITQSPKYLFRKEGQNVTLSCEQNLNHDAMYWYRQDPGQGLRLIYYSQIVNDFQKGDIAEGYSVSREKKESFPLTVTSAQKNPTAFYLCASTLGQVNTEAFFGQGTRLTVV.